One and the same sample provided the 29 T cell receptor beta chains below, sequenced in a study of CXCR3-negative and CXCR3-positive naive CD8 T cells. Libraries were UMI-labeled 5' RACE TRB cDNA. Using the 5' RACE reads, TCRdb records one entry per CDR3 protein without DNA. The record lists some 28,000 distinct CDR3 sequences, of which the ten most abundant hold 10%. The sample was memory CD8+ T cells from blood. Source of these receptors: a human donor in good health. Some clones in this sample may be carry-over from other donors' samples.

This clonotype is classed as medium-sized by frequency. J is TRBJ2-1 and V is TRBV18; TCRdb returns TRBD2, unconfirmable since there is no DNA. CDR3 length equals 15 residues. Germline lookup yields CDR1 KGHSH and CDR2 LQKENI. Here the CDR3 reads CASSPWTNSYNEQFF.

This chain uses TRBV27 with TRBJ2-7; TCRdb's assignment of TRBD1 cannot be checked, as there is no DNA. The CDR3 sequence is 13 residues long. CDR1 is MNHEY and CDR2 is SMNVEV in the germline V gene (reference sequence). CDR3 residues: CASSNSDSYEQYF.

The chain uses TRBV7-9 and TRBJ2-1; TCRdb's D call, TRBD1, is unchecked because there is no DNA. Germline CDR1 SEHNR, CDR2 FQNEAQ (reference sequence). The CDR3 is 15 amino acids. The CDR3 spells CASMDGQSSYNEQFF.

The chain joins TRBV6-5 to TRBJ2-1; TCRdb returns TRBD2, unconfirmable since there is no DNA. Germline loops: CDR1 MNHEY, CDR2 SVGAGI. The CDR3 length is 18 residues. The CDR3 here is CASSSSTGAGPTYNEQFF.

The V call is TRBV30, the J call TRBJ2-7; there is no DNA to check the TCRdb D call of TRBD1. Germline values: CDR1 GTSNPN, CDR2 SVGIG (reference sequence). This CDR3 spans 16 amino acids. CDR3 residues: CAWSALTVNHSYEQYF.

The genes are TRBV6-2 or TRBV6-3 and TRBJ1-2; TCRdb returns TRBD1, unconfirmable since there is no DNA. The CDR3 runs to 11 residues. Germline values: CDR1 MNHEY, CDR2 SVGEGT. The CDR3 loop reads CASKAGTGYTF.

The rearrangement links TRBV29-1 to TRBJ2-2; TCRdb picks TRBD1, but there is no DNA to check that call. Germline loops: CDR1 SQVTM, CDR2 ANQGSEA. CDR3 length equals 13 residues. This CDR3 is CSARQGLSGELFF.

The rearrangement joins TRBV29-1 to TRBJ1-2. The CDR3 covers 13 residues. The germline gives CDR1 SQVTM, CDR2 ANQGSEA. The CDR3: CSAQGGRDYGYTF.

The chain has TRBV4-1 and TRBJ2-7; TCRdb gives TRBD1 as the D gene, but with no DNA this cannot be confirmed. Germline CDR1 MGHRA, CDR2 YSYEKL. The CDR3 loop spans 15 amino acids. CDR3 loop: CASSQSGQGSYEQYF.

The V gene is TRBV7-9, the J gene TRBJ1-1. There are 13 residues in the CDR3. Germline V gene sequence: CDR1 SEHNR, CDR2 FQNEAQ (reference sequence). Here the CDR3 reads CASSVTMNTEAFF.

The V and J genes are TRBV28 and TRBJ2-7; without DNA, the TCRdb call of TRBD1 cannot be checked. Germline V lookup: CDR1 MDHEN, CDR2 SYDVKM. The CDR3 consists of 15 residues. CDR3 protein: CASTPDSTGDYEQYF.

The J gene is TRBJ2-7, the V gene TRBV5-6; without DNA, the TCRdb call of TRBD2 cannot be checked. From germline, CDR1 is SGHDT and CDR2 YYEEEE. This CDR3 has 14 residues. This chain's CDR3 is CASSLLAGVHEQYF.

This chain connects TRBV29-1 to TRBJ2-1; checking the TCRdb D call of TRBD1 is not possible without DNA. The CDR3 is made up of 13 amino acids. Germline CDR1 reads SQVTM; CDR2 reads ANQGSEA. The CDR3 sequence: CSVGWGVYNEQFF.

V is TRBV27 and J is TRBJ2-7; without DNA, the TCRdb call of TRBD2 cannot be checked. The length of the CDR3 is 14 residues. Germline V lookup: CDR1 MNHEY, CDR2 SMNVEV (reference sequence). The CDR3 here is CASSGDGGNYEQYF.

The genes are TRBV28 and TRBJ2-4; the TRBD1 assignment by TCRdb is unverifiable without DNA. The germline V gene has CDR1 MDHEN and CDR2 SYDVKM. The CDR3 loop spans 16 amino acids. The CDR3 reads CASSLFSRGIEHIQYF.

This chain links TRBV4-2 with TRBJ2-5. Germline V lookup: CDR1 LGHNA, CDR2 YNFKEQ. The CDR3 runs 12 residues. CDR3 region: CASSQDGRAQYF.

By frequency, this clonotype registers medium-sized (0.01 to 0.1%). The chain joins TRBV5-6 to TRBJ2-1; without DNA, the TCRdb call of TRBD1 cannot be checked. Germline V gives CDR1 SGHDT, CDR2 YYEEEE. The CDR3 has 15 amino acids. CDR3 protein: CASSPRGISYNEQFF.

This rearrangement joins TRBV27 to TRBJ2-7. Germline V lookup: CDR1 MNHEY, CDR2 SMNVEV (reference sequence). The CDR3 has 12 residues. The CDR3 sequence is CASSDSSYEQYF.

This clonotype counts as medium-sized by frequency. V and J are TRBV6-5 and TRBJ2-5; TCRdb returns TRBD1, unconfirmable since there is no DNA. Germline V CDR1 and CDR2: MNHEY, SVGAGI. CDR3 size: 15 residues. CDR3 amino acids: CASSYSRGGQETQYF.

The CDR3 reads CASSLWTSSYEQYF. The chain couples TRBV7-2 to TRBJ2-7; checking the TCRdb D call of TRBD2 is not possible without DNA. CDR1 and CDR2 (germline): SGHTA, FQGNSA. The CDR3 covers 14 residues.

CDR3: CASTFGNTIYF. This chain connects TRBV6-5 to TRBJ1-3. Germline CDR1 is MNHEY and CDR2 is SVGAGI. The CDR3 is made up of 11 amino acids.

J is TRBJ1-1 and V is TRBV5-1. This CDR3 region has 13 residues. The V gene's germline CDR1 is SGHRS and CDR2 YFSETQ. The CDR3 reads CASSDQKNTEAFF.

This CDR3 is CSVEDRSGGPYEQYF. V usage is TRBV29-1 and J usage is TRBJ2-7. Germline V gene data show CDR1 as SQVTM and CDR2 as ANQGSEA. This CDR3 has 15 residues.

This chain uses TRBV14 with TRBJ2-3; no DNA is available, so the TRBD1 call from TCRdb remains unchecked. Germline CDR1 and CDR2: SGHDN and FVKESK. This CDR3 is built from 16 residues. CDR3 sequence: CASSPGQGGGSYTQYF.

The chain couples TRBV7-2 to TRBJ2-1; TCRdb selects TRBD1, and the lack of DNA leaves this call unchecked. The CDR3 has 15 amino acids. The germline gives CDR1 SGHTA, CDR2 FQGNSA. The CDR3: CASSHGAGGYNEQFF.

This chain uses TRBV27 with TRBJ2-3; with no DNA, the TCRdb D assignment of TRBD1 cannot be verified. The germline gives CDR1 MNHEY, CDR2 SMNVEV (reference sequence). This CDR3 has 16 amino acids. CDR3 protein: CASSPGTGPDPGAQYF.

V gene TRBV20-1 combines with J gene TRBJ2-1; TCRdb designates TRBD1, a call that cannot be tested without DNA. The germline V gene has CDR1 DFQATT and CDR2 SNEGSKA (reference sequence). The CDR3 runs to 14 residues. The CDR3 region is CSAPPGQDYNEQFF.

The chain links TRBV5-1 to TRBJ2-1; TCRdb's D call, TRBD1, is unchecked because there is no DNA. CDR3 length: 16 residues. Germline V lookup: CDR1 SGHRS, CDR2 YFSETQ. This CDR3 reads CASSLTGAVSYNEQFF. The full variable domain, its missing parts supplied by reference TRBV5-1 and TRBJ2-1, is KAGVTQTPRYLIKTRGQQVTLSCSPISGHRSVSWYQQTPGQGLQFLFEYFSETQRNKGNFPGRFSGRQFSNSRSEMNVSTLELGDSALYLCASSLTGAVSYNEQFFGPGTRLTVL.

The V call is TRBV6-1, the J call TRBJ2-1; as DNA is missing, the TRBD2 call by TCRdb cannot be tested. The germline CDR1 and CDR2 sequences are MNHNS and SASEGT. The length of the CDR3 is 15 residues. CDR3 amino acids: CASSETSGDYNEQFF.